Each of the 24 T cell receptor beta chains below was sequenced from the same sample in a study of CD8+ T cells in alopecia areata (dated by TCRdb to between 2017 and 2018). Read against the paper, the sample's time point label means: baseline before oral tofacitinib. Library preparation was by the immunoSEQ multiplex PCR assay. For TCR sequencing, RNA was extracted from every sample and reverse transcribed into cDNA to serve as template. As stored in TCRdb, this immuneACCESS dataset retains in-frame rearrangements with V and J assigned. A fraction of the clones does not appear; measured against another copy, unresolved V genes explain less than half of the discrepancy, and the remainder lacks a known reason. For this sample the table gives 110,000 to 150,000 clones, of which 51% were detected only once. The ten largest clones add up to less than 1% of the sample. This material consisted of CD4+ T cells sorted from blood, taken at week 0. These receptors all come from a human donor with alopecia areata.

J is TRBJ2-1 and V is TRBV29-1, with 8 bases matching TRBD2. The CDR3 extends over 15 amino acids. V shed 6 bases, J shed 0 bases, and the junction held 7 bases outside the gene matches. CDR1 and CDR2 from the germline V gene are SQVTM and ANQGSEA. CDR3 sequence (DNA): TGCAGCGTGGGATTAGCGGGAAACTCCTACAATGAGCAGTTCTTC. It yields the protein CSVGLAGNSYNEQFF.

V and J are TRBV29-1 and TRBJ1-2; perhaps TRBD1 as D (5 bases). CDR1 is SQVTM, CDR2 ANQGSEA, per germline. Trimming cost V 5 bases and J 8 bases, with 21 bases left between them. CDR3 length: 14 amino acids. The CDR3 nucleotides read TGCAGCGTTCCCCCAACGCGAGAGAGGGACGGCTACACCTTC. It specifies CSVPPTRERDGYTF.

This chain links TRBV5-1 with TRBJ1-1; D possibly corresponds to TRBD1 (5 bases). Deletions cut 0 bases from V and 0 bases from J, with 9 bases between. The germline V gene has CDR1 SGHRS and CDR2 YFSETQ. The CDR3 covers 15 residues. CDR3 DNA: TGCGCCAGCAGCTTGGTATCAGGGTTGAACACTGAAGCTTTCTTT. Translating it yields CASSLVSGLNTEAFF.

The V gene is TRBV30, the J gene TRBJ1-5; D might be TRBD1 (5 bases). Germline V gene sequence: CDR1 GTSNPN, CDR2 SVGIG (reference sequence). Trimming left V 3 bases short and J 3 bases short, with 9 bases between. CDR3 length: 13 amino acids. The CDR3 DNA sequence: TGTGCCTGGAGATCAGGGTACAATCAGCCCCAGCATTTT. Its protein product is CAWRSGYNQPQHF. The whole variable domain, remainder taken from reference TRBV30 and TRBJ1-5, is SQTIHQWPATLVQPVGSPLSLECTVEGTSNPNLYWYRQAAGRGLQLLFYSVGIGQISSEVPQNLSASRPQDRQFILSSKKLLLSDSGFYLCAWRSGYNQPQHFGDGTRLSIL.

The chain links TRBV25-1 to TRBJ2-7, with 7 nucleotides matching TRBD1. This CDR3 is 13 amino acids long. CDR1 and CDR2 (germline): MGHDK, SYGVNS. With 5 bases clipped from V and 4 bases from J, the junction kept 5 bases outside the gene matches. The CDR3 loop reads CASSKGQRYEQYF. The CDR3 DNA reads as TGTGCCAGCAGTAAGGGACAGAGATACGAGCAGTACTTC.

The V call is TRBV30, the J call TRBJ2-5, with D tentatively TRBD2 (5 bases). This CDR3 region has 13 residues. V was shortened by 2 bases and J by 0 bases, with 7 bases between the two germline ends. Per the germline V gene, CDR1 is GTSNPN and CDR2 is SVGIG (reference sequence). As DNA, the CDR3 is TGTGCCTGGAGTCCTAGCAACCAAGAGACCCAGTACTTC. Protein: CAWSPSNQETQYF.

The V gene is TRBV28, the J gene TRBJ1-5; TRBD1 is a possible D gene (5 bases). Trimming left V 4 bases short and J 9 bases short, with 22 bases between. Germline loops: CDR1 MDHEN, CDR2 SYDVKM. The CDR3 totals 16 residues. CDR3 sequence (DNA): TGTGCCAGCAGTTCCTTTCTCGGGACGGGTGGAAGGCCCCAGCATTTT. Residues: CASSSFLGTGGRPQHF.

The chain joins TRBV5-1 to TRBJ2-3; the match to TRBD2 covers 11 bases. The CDR3 is made up of 17 amino acids. The germline V gene has CDR1 SGHRS and CDR2 YFSETQ. The trim removed 0 bases at V and 5 bases at J, leaving 8 bases unmatched. The CDR3 sequence is CASSLGLAGSSGDTQYF. Here the CDR3 DNA reads TGCGCCAGCAGCTTGGGACTAGCGGGGTCCAGCGGAGATACGCAGTATTTT.

This clone was recorded a few times. CDR3 nucleotide sequence: TGTGCCAGCAGCTCCGACACTAGCGCAACCTACAATGAGCAGTTCTTC. Translated, it gives CASSSDTSATYNEQFF. The V call is TRBV7-8, the J call TRBJ2-1; 7 bases are shared with TRBD2. The J segment lost 2 bases and the V segment lost 4 bases, leaving 8 bases of the junction unmatched. Germline values: CDR1 SGHVS, CDR2 FQNEAQ. This CDR3 spans 16 amino acids. The variable domain in full, completed from reference TRBV7-8 and TRBJ2-1, reads GAGVSQSPRYKVAKRGQDVALRCDPISGHVSLFWYQQALGQGPEFLTYFQNEAQLDKSGLPSDRFFAERPEGSVSTLKIQRTQQEDSAVYLCASSSDTSATYNEQFFGPGTRLTVL.

The chain couples TRBV29-1 to TRBJ1-1, with D maybe TRBD1 (6 bases). The ends were cut back, 6 bases at V and 1 base at J, with 15 bases in the middle. The germline V gene encodes CDR1 SQVTM and CDR2 ANQGSEA. This CDR3 has 14 residues. CDR3 in amino acids: CSVGGAGRNTEAFF. The CDR3 nucleotides read TGCAGCGTGGGGGGGGCGGGGAGGAACACTGAAGCTTTCTTT.

The chain uses TRBV29-1 and TRBJ2-7; 8 bases map to TRBD2. The V segment lost 3 bases and the J segment 2 bases; nucleotides outside the gene matches: 3. This CDR3 is built from 13 residues. Germline lookup yields CDR1 SQVTM and CDR2 ANQGSEA. The CDR3 loop reads CSVDGGAAYEQYF. CDR3 nucleotide sequence: TGCAGCGTTGACGGGGGGGCCGCCTACGAGCAGTACTTC.

CDR3 in amino acids: CSVSGTSGQETQYF. In DNA form, the CDR3 reads TGCAGCGTTTCCGGGACTAGCGGCCAAGAGACCCAGTACTTC. The V and J genes are TRBV29-1 and TRBJ2-5; 11 bases fit TRBD2. Germline V lookup: CDR1 SQVTM, CDR2 ANQGSEA. V was pared by 5 bases and J by 1 base, with 3 bases of the junction left unmatched. This CDR3 region has 14 residues. Filled out from reference TRBV29-1 and TRBJ2-5, the complete variable domain reads SAVISQKPSRDICQRGTSLTIQCQVDSQVTMMFWYRQQPGQSLTLIATANQGSEATYESGFVIDKFPISRPNLTFSTLTVSNMSPEDSSIYLCSVSGTSGQETQYFGPGTRLLVL.

This clone was picked up a small number of times. The chain couples TRBV30 to TRBJ2-3; 13 positions agree with TRBD2. This CDR3 comprises 16 residues. The germline gives CDR1 GTSNPN, CDR2 SVGIG (reference sequence). The V and J ends lost 5 bases and 2 bases, in that order; junction bases with no gene match: 7. CDR3 DNA sequence: TGTGCCTGGGGTCAGGGACTAGCGGGAATCACAGATACGCAGTATTTT. Residues: CAWGQGLAGITDTQYF.

The chain employs TRBV29-1 and TRBJ2-3; 11 nucleotides match TRBD2. The CDR3 extends over 15 amino acids. V dropped 7 bases and J dropped 6; count of bases not matched to a gene: 12. Germline V gene data show CDR1 as SQVTM and CDR2 as ANQGSEA. DNA for the CDR3: TGCAGCGCCAGCGGGACTAGCGGCCCGAGGGATACGCAGTATTTT. Residues: CSASGTSGPRDTQYF.

The genes are TRBV30 and TRBJ2-1; D unclear. Per germline, CDR1 GTSNPN and CDR2 SVGIG (reference sequence). The CDR3 is 13 amino acids. V was clipped by 4 bases and J by 9 bases, with 16 bases between them. The CDR3: CAWKGTPFGEQFF. As DNA, the CDR3 is TGTGCCTGGAAGGGAACCCCGTTCGGTGAGCAGTTCTTC. Drawing the rest from reference TRBV30 and TRBJ2-1, the complete variable domain is SQTIHQWPATLVQPVGSPLSLECTVEGTSNPNLYWYRQAAGRGLQLLFYSVGIGQISSEVPQNLSASRPQDRQFILSSKKLLLSDSGFYLCAWKGTPFGEQFFGPGTRLTVL.

The CDR3: CATRKELGAQGGTQYF. Here the CDR3 DNA reads TGTGCCACCAGGAAGGAGCTGGGTGCCCAAGGGGGGACCCAGTACTTC. The rearrangement links TRBV15 to TRBJ2-5; weak D call: TRBD1 (6 bases). V was clipped by 6 bases and J by 7 bases, with 24 bases between them. CDR3 length equals 16 residues. Germline values: CDR1 LNHNV, CDR2 YYDKDF (reference sequence).

V and J are TRBV29-1 and TRBJ1-1, with D unclear. The CDR3 has 14 residues. V gave up 5 bases and J gave up 5 bases, with 18 bases separating them. In germline, CDR1 is SQVTM, CDR2 ANQGSEA. Written as DNA, the CDR3 is TGCAGCGTTCATCGCGGCTTGGTGGGGACTGAAGCTTTCTTT. Protein sequence: CSVHRGLVGTEAFF.

The gene calls are TRBV13 and TRBJ1-5; D not certain. The ends were cut back, 5 bases at V and 1 base at J, with 24 bases in the middle. The germline CDR1 and CDR2 sequences are PRHDT and FYEKMQ (reference sequence). The CDR3 runs 19 residues. The CDR3 sequence: CASSQSEGRSFGSNQPQHF. The CDR3 DNA is TGTGCCAGCAGCCAATCCGAGGGTAGAAGTTTTGGGAGCAATCAGCCCCAGCATTTT.

The J gene is TRBJ2-5, the V gene TRBV29-1; D ambiguous. Per the germline V gene, CDR1 is SQVTM and CDR2 is ANQGSEA. V was shortened by 3 bases and J by 4 bases, with 15 bases between the two germline ends. There are 14 residues in the CDR3. DNA for the CDR3: TGCAGCGTTGATGGTTGGTCTGGTGGAGAGACCCAGTACTTC. It yields the protein CSVDGWSGGETQYF.

The chain is built from TRBV7-2 and TRBJ1-5; D is undetermined. CDR3 length equals 14 residues. V lost 3 bases and J lost 3, with 9 bases in between. CDR1 SGHTA and CDR2 FQGNSA come from the germline V gene. The CDR3 DNA is TGTGCCAGCAGCTTTGGGCAGATCAATCAGCCCCAGCATTTT. Its protein is CASSFGQINQPQHF. Together with reference TRBV7-2 and TRBJ1-5, the CDR3 gives the full variable domain: GAGVSQSPSNKVTEKGKDVELRCDPISGHTALYWYRQSLGQGLEFLIYFQGNSAPDKSGLPSDRFSAERTGGSVSTLTIQRTQQEDSAVYLCASSFGQINQPQHFGDGTRLSIL.

CDR3 nucleotide sequence: TGTGCCTGGAGTGAACAGGACAGGCCCTTCTGGACCCAGTACTTC. Translation gives CAWSEQDRPFWTQYF. The rearrangement uses TRBV30 and TRBJ2-5; 7 bases line up with TRBD1. CDR1 is GTSNPN, CDR2 SVGIG, per germline (reference sequence). V shed 1 base, J shed 7 bases, and the junction held 12 bases outside the gene matches. The CDR3 covers 15 residues.

This chain joins TRBV30 and TRBJ1-1; D uncertain. V lost 2 bases and J lost 3, with 7 bases in between. The germline CDR1 and CDR2 sequences are GTSNPN and SVGIG (reference sequence). The CDR3 covers 12 residues. Here the CDR3 DNA reads TGTGCCTGGAGTCTAGGGCACACTGAAGCTTTCTTT. Protein sequence: CAWSLGHTEAFF.

This sequence joins TRBV5-1 and TRBJ1-2, with a weak D call TRBD1 (5 bases). CDR1 and CDR2 (germline): SGHRS, YFSETQ. V was clipped by 4 bases and J by 5 bases, with 9 bases between them. This CDR3 is 12 amino acids long. CDR3 coding DNA: TGCGCCAGCAGCGTTGACAGATATGGCTACACCTTC. Translating it yields CASSVDRYGYTF.

This CDR3 reads CAIRSMDTQYF. The CDR3 DNA sequence: TGTGCCATCAGGAGCATGGATACGCAGTATTTT. The chain has TRBV10-3 and TRBJ2-3; D unclear. Deletions cut 6 bases from V and 6 bases from J, with 7 bases between. This CDR3 region has 11 residues. CDR1 and CDR2 (germline): ENHRY, SYGVKD.